These 26 T cell receptor beta chains originate from one sample sequenced in a study of T-cell memory formation after mild COVID-19 listed by TCRdb under 2021. Libraries were built with 5' RACE. The listed sequencing device is Illumina NovaSeq 6000. In TCRdb, the public reads were trimmed at Q25 with fastp and aligned with MiXCR, with productive beta chains retained. Entries are consolidated by CDR3 protein sequence, retaining the most common genes and DNA. For this sample there are about 57,000 distinct CDR3 sequences; more than 10% appear just once. The ten biggest clones cover around 25% of the sample. Specimen: PBMCs or a T cell subset sorted from them (not recorded which). These receptors were obtained from a man younger than 35 who had mild COVID-19 (a few samples of this study predate the infection). The sample titles of this study are shuffled in the database, so cell type and time point are left out; the donor was told from shared clones.

This clonotype appeared many times. The chain carries TRBV7-4 and TRBJ2-7; D is perhaps TRBD1 (5 bases). CDR1 and CDR2 (germline): SGHVT, SQSDAQ. Trimming left V 1 base short and J 0 bases short, with 13 bases between. This CDR3 contains 16 residues. The CDR3 DNA is TGTGCCAGCAGCTTAGTGGTCAGGGTCTCCTCCTACGAGCAGTACGTC. Encoded protein: CASSLVVRVSSYEQYV.

This clonotype was counted at least ten times. The chain employs TRBV12-3 or TRBV12-4 and TRBJ2-2, with D perhaps matching TRBD2 (6 bases). V was pared by 5 bases and J by 8 bases, with 9 bases between. This CDR3 has 12 amino acids. This CDR3 reads CASSPGSGELFF. The CDR3 DNA follows: TGTGCCAGCAGTCCCGGGAGTGGGGAGCTGTTTTTT.

The chain recombines TRBV4-2 with TRBJ2-7, with D unclear. Trimming took 1 base from V and 4 from J, leaving 17 bases between them. Germline V gives CDR1 LGHNA, CDR2 YNFKEQ. The CDR3 covers 16 residues. As DNA, the CDR3 is TGTGCCAGCAGCCAAGTCCTCGGCCTACATTCTTACGAGCAGTACTTC. Translated: CASSQVLGLHSYEQYF.

This clonotype was detected many times. The V gene is TRBV11-2, the J gene TRBJ2-3, with D possibly called TRBD1 or TRBD2 (5 bases each). Germline V gives CDR1 SGHAT, CDR2 FQNNGV. V shed 3 bases and J shed 0 bases, with 10 bases lying between them. This CDR3 has 15 residues. The CDR3 loop reads CASSFSGRSTDTQYF. CDR3 coding DNA: TGTGCCAGCAGCTTCTCGGGGCGAAGCACAGATACGCAGTATTTT.

The gene calls are TRBV4-3 and TRBJ2-3, with 11 bases that match TRBD2. The V and J ends lost 6 bases and 10 bases, in that order; junction bases with no gene match: 15. CDR3 length equals 16 residues. Germline CDR1 and CDR2: LGHNA and YSLEER. CDR3 coding DNA: TGCGCCAGCAGTGCAGAGGTTAGCGGGGGGGCGTCCGCGCAGTATTTT. Protein product: CASSAEVSGGASAQYF.

This rearrangement joins TRBV27 to TRBJ1-2; D remains unclear. The V and J ends lost 6 bases and 2 bases respectively, with 10 bases between them. This CDR3 comprises 13 residues. Germline CDR1 reads MNHEY; CDR2 reads SMNVEV (reference sequence). The CDR3 bases are TGTGCCAGCAGCCTGACGGGAAACTATGGCTACACCTTC. Its protein product is CASSLTGNYGYTF.

CDR3 coding DNA: TGTGCCAGCAGGCCGACAGGGGGCCAAAGGAATGAGCAGTTCTTC. It yields the protein CASRPTGGQRNEQFF. The chain combines TRBV9 with TRBJ2-1, with TRBD1 identical over 10 bases. V lost 5 bases and J lost 7; bases outside the gene matches: 9. The CDR3 totals 15 residues. Germline CDR1 and CDR2: SGDLS and YYNGEE.

This clonotype has a handful of counts. CDR3 protein: CASSPPARAAYGYTF. The DNA for the CDR3 is TGTGCCAGCAGCCCCCCGGCAAGGGCCGCCTATGGCTACACCTTC. The chain employs TRBV4-2 and TRBJ1-2; no definite D call. In germline, CDR1 is LGHNA, CDR2 YNFKEQ. The V end lost 4 bases, the J end lost 4 bases, and 16 bases lay between the germline ends. CDR3 length: 15 amino acids.

The chain uses TRBV9 and TRBJ1-4, with 10 bases matching TRBD1. V lost 3 bases and J lost 7; bases outside the gene matches: 3. The CDR3 contains 14 residues. In germline, CDR1 is SGDLS, CDR2 YYNGEE. The CDR3, as DNA: TGTGCCAGCAGCGGACAGGGGGCCGGTGAAAAACTGTTTTTT. It encodes CASSGQGAGEKLFF.

This clonotype appeared many times. The chain carries TRBV3-1 and TRBJ1-1, with 8 bases lining up with TRBD1. V trimming: 4 bases; J trimming: 7 bases; junction bases outside the gene matches: 14. Germline assignment: CDR1 LGHDT and CDR2 YNNKEL (reference sequence). There are 16 residues in the CDR3. This chain's CDR3 is CASSRNEQDRGGEAFF. The CDR3 DNA sequence: TGTGCCAGCAGCCGAAACGAACAAGACAGGGGTGGTGAAGCTTTCTTT.

This clonotype occurred many times. This chain links TRBV5-1 with TRBJ2-5; D ambiguous. CDR3 length: 11 residues. The germline V gene encodes CDR1 SGHRS and CDR2 YFSETQ. V lost 0 bases, J lost 6 bases, and 3 bases lay in between. The CDR3 is CASSLEQTQYF. DNA of the CDR3: TGCGCCAGCAGCTTGGAACAGACCCAGTACTTC.

This clonotype has more than one count but fewer than ten. The rearrangement links TRBV7-2 to TRBJ1-2; 7 nucleotides agree with TRBD1. CDR1 and CDR2 (germline): SGHTA, FQGNSA. The trim removed 7 bases at V and 3 bases at J, leaving 2 bases unmatched. The CDR3 runs to 12 residues. DNA for the CDR3: TGTGCCAGCAACGGACAGGACTATGGCTACACCTTC. Protein product: CASNGQDYGYTF.

V is TRBV4-1 and J is TRBJ2-6, with D possibly TRBD1 on 5 matching bases. Germline V gene data show CDR1 as MGHRA and CDR2 as YSYEKL. Trimming shortened V by 2 bases and J by 1 base, and 9 bases separated the two germline ends. The CDR3 totals 16 residues. The CDR3 loop is CASSQPRQSGANVLTF. CDR3 DNA sequence: TGCGCCAGCAGCCAACCTCGACAGTCTGGGGCCAACGTCCTGACTTTC.

This clonotype came up many times. The rearrangement joins TRBV7-9 to TRBJ2-5, with TRBD2 matching over 7 bases. With V trimmed by 5 bases and J by 5 bases, 5 bases remained unmatched. From germline, CDR1 is SEHNR and CDR2 FQNEAQ (reference sequence). The CDR3 covers 13 residues. CDR3 sequence: CASSLGGGETQYF. The CDR3 DNA reads TGTGCCAGCAGCCTCGGCGGGGGTGAGACCCAGTACTTC.

The sample holds a few counts of this clonotype. The chain recombines TRBV6-5 with TRBJ2-1, with 11 positions matching TRBD2. V gave up 6 bases and J gave up 6 bases; unmatched junction bases: 4. This CDR3 contains 14 residues. CDR1 is MNHEY and CDR2 is SVGAGI in the germline V gene. The CDR3 spells CASRLGLAANEQFF. In DNA form, the CDR3 reads TGTGCCAGCAGACTGGGACTAGCGGCCAATGAGCAGTTCTTC.

This clonotype occurred many times. This chain joins TRBV6-5 and TRBJ2-1; 12 nucleotides line up with TRBD2. From germline, CDR1 is MNHEY and CDR2 SVGAGI. This CDR3 comprises 16 residues. V shed 4 bases and J 5 bases; nucleotides not matched to a gene: 6. The CDR3 DNA sequence: TGTGCCAGCAGTTCCCCGACTAGCGGGGGCCACAATGAGCAGTTCTTC. Translated, it gives CASSSPTSGGHNEQFF.

The rearrangement uses TRBV5-4 and TRBJ2-4, with 7 bases lining up with TRBD1. Germline lookup yields CDR1 SGHNT and CDR2 YYREEE (reference sequence). CDR3 length: 14 amino acids. V shed 4 bases and J 1 base; nucleotides not matched to a gene: 2. The CDR3 nucleotides are TGTGCCAGCAGCAAGACAGGGGCCAAAAACATTCAGTACTTC. Protein: CASSKTGAKNIQYF. The whole variable domain, filled in from reference TRBV5-4 and TRBJ2-4, reads ETGVTQSPTHLIKTRGQQVTLRCSSQSGHNTVSWYQQALGQGPQFIFQYYREEENGRGNFPPRFSGLQFPNYSSELNVNALELDDSALYLCASSKTGAKNIQYFGAGTRLSVL.

The rearrangement links TRBV6-2 or TRBV6-3 to TRBJ2-2, with a tentative D call TRBD2 (6 bases). The germline CDR1 and CDR2 sequences are MNHEY and SVGEGT. Trimming shortened V by 5 bases and J by 7 bases, and 17 bases separated the two germline ends. The CDR3 runs to 15 residues. The CDR3 DNA follows: TGTGCCAGCAGTGCCTCCGGGGGTTTCGTCGGGGAGCTGTTTTTT. Translation gives CASSASGGFVGELFF.

Only one count was recorded for this clonotype. The chain is built from TRBV24-1 and TRBJ2-2; 7 nucleotides agree with TRBD1. CDR1 and CDR2 (germline): KGHDR, SFDVKD. V trimming: 5 bases; J trimming: 5 bases; junction bases outside the gene matches: 7. The CDR3 is 15 amino acids. CDR3 nucleotide sequence: TGTGCCACCAGTGGGCGACAGGGTGGGACCGGGGAGCTGTTTTTT. It translates to CATSGRQGGTGELFF.

This clonotype was seen only once. The chain recombines TRBV6-2 or TRBV6-3 with TRBJ1-2; TRBD1 agrees at 8 bases. Germline loops: CDR1 MNHEY, CDR2 SVGEGT. V lost 8 bases and J lost 12; bases outside the gene matches: 8. The CDR3 contains 11 residues. The CDR3 region is CASEDREPDTF. CDR3 nucleotides: TGTGCCAGCGAGGACAGGGAACCTGACACCTTC.

This clonotype was observed a handful of times. The J gene is TRBJ1-4, the V gene TRBV18; D uncertain. V was cut by 4 bases and J by 8 bases, with 11 bases left in between. The germline V gene has CDR1 KGHSH and CDR2 LQKENI. This CDR3 has 13 amino acids. The CDR3 protein is CASSRQAGEKLFF. For the CDR3, the DNA is TGTGCCAGCTCACGTCAGGCGGGAGAAAAACTGTTTTTT.

The chain is built from TRBV12-3 or TRBV12-4 and TRBJ2-1, with D possibly called TRBD1 or TRBD2 (6 bases each). Trimming shortened V by 8 bases and J by 4 bases, and 15 bases separated the two germline ends. This CDR3 region has 14 residues. The CDR3, as DNA: TGTGCCAGCGAGTCCGGGGGCTCTTACAATGAGCAGTTCTTC. The encoded protein is CASESGGSYNEQFF.

This clonotype was detected ten times or more. The chain joins TRBV11-2 to TRBJ2-2; 12 nucleotides match TRBD2. The ends lost 4 bases at V and 5 bases at J; junction bases unmatched: 5. This CDR3 comprises 16 residues. The V gene's germline CDR1 is SGHAT and CDR2 FQNNGV. The CDR3 coding sequence is TGTGCCAGCAGCTCACAACTAGCGGGGGGAACCGGGGAGCTGTTTTTT. It codes for CASSSQLAGGTGELFF.

This clonotype was observed many times. This sequence joins TRBV7-2 and TRBJ2-3; no firm D call. With 0 bases removed from V and 6 bases from J, the gap between germline ends came to 13 bases. This CDR3 region has 15 residues. The germline V gene has CDR1 SGHTA and CDR2 FQGNSA. DNA of the CDR3: TGTGCCAGCAGCTTAGCCCCTCTCGGGCAGGATACGCAGTATTTT. Translating it yields CASSLAPLGQDTQYF.

This clonotype was seen many times. The chain has TRBV6-2 or TRBV6-3 and TRBJ2-7; 7 bases agree with TRBD1. V gave up 2 bases and J gave up 6 bases; unmatched junction bases: 13. The CDR3 loop spans 16 amino acids. Germline V gene data show CDR1 as MNHEY and CDR2 as SVGEGT. The CDR3 DNA reads TGTGCCAGCAGTTACGCTCGGGACAGTCACCGGGTCGAGCAGTACGTC. Protein product: CASSYARDSHRVEQYV.

CDR3 sequence (DNA): TGTGCCAGCAGTGTCTCAGGATCTGGCTACACCTTC. Translated: CASSVSGSGYTF. The genes are TRBV28 and TRBJ1-2; D is unclear. Trimming left V 5 bases short and J 7 bases short, with 11 bases between. The CDR3 covers 12 residues. Germline CDR1 and CDR2: MDHEN and SYDVKM.